These 17 T cell receptor beta chains originate from one sample sequenced in a study of OX40 agonist ivuxolimab in advanced cancers. Here immunoSEQ multiplex PCR was the method, and the copy in TCRdb shows in-frame clones only, minus some. The sample gives 40,000 to 60,000 clones, around nine tenths of which show up once; 3.6% is in the top ten. The sequenced sample was CD4+ or CD8+ T cells sorted from blood, obtained in a trial of the OX40 agonist ivuxolimab. Receptors originate from an adult with an advanced solid tumor such as melanoma, head and neck, liver or kidney cancer.

V and J are TRBV4-2 and TRBJ2-1; 10 bases are shared with TRBD2. This CDR3 is built from 16 residues. Unmatched junction bases numbered 7, after V lost 2 bases and J lost 6 bases. Germline V CDR1 and CDR2: LGHNA, YNFKEQ. The CDR3, as DNA: TGTGCCAGCAGCCAACCAGCGGGGGGGCTAGTCAATGAGCAGTTCTTC. It codes for CASSQPAGGLVNEQFF.

V gene TRBV28 combines with J gene TRBJ2-3, with 7 bases lining up with TRBD1. Per germline, CDR1 MDHEN and CDR2 SYDVKM. This CDR3 spans 15 amino acids. With V trimmed by 4 bases and J by 5 bases, 9 bases remained unmatched. The CDR3 here is CASSSTGTERDTQYF. The CDR3 DNA reads TGTGCCAGCAGTTCAACCGGGACAGAAAGAGATACGCAGTATTTT.

J is TRBJ2-7 and V is TRBV14; D may be TRBD1 (5 bases). CDR3 length: 13 amino acids. Looked up from germline, CDR1 is SGHDN and CDR2 is FVKESK. Trimming stripped 6 bases from V and 3 bases from J, with 12 bases between. CDR3 protein: CASRMRTGYEQYF. In DNA form, the CDR3 reads TGTGCCAGCAGGATGCGAACAGGCTACGAGCAGTACTTC.

The chain links TRBV6-1 to TRBJ2-7; D is uncertain. The CDR3 spans 13 residues. Germline V gene lookup returns CDR1 MNHNS and CDR2 SASEGT. Trimming pared 0 bases from V and 1 base from J, leaving 4 bases between. CDR3 protein: CASSEAASYEQYF. The CDR3 nucleotides read TGTGCCAGCAGTGAAGCGGCGTCCTACGAGCAGTACTTC.

The chain couples TRBV7-2 to TRBJ1-3, with D hard to call. Germline V gene sequence: CDR1 SGHTA, CDR2 FQGNSA. The CDR3 is 15 residues long. V was cut by 1 base and J by 2 bases, with 9 bases left in between. CDR3 sequence: CASSLGPTPGNTIYF. CDR3 DNA: TGTGCCAGCAGCTTAGGTCCCACCCCTGGAAACACCATATATTTT.

The chain uses TRBV6-5 and TRBJ2-3, with D hard to call. CDR1 is MNHEY, CDR2 SVGAGI, per germline. V gave up 6 bases and J gave up 6 bases, with 13 bases separating them. This CDR3 region has 13 residues. The DNA for the CDR3 is TGTGCCAGCAGCCCCTGGGCACCCGATACGCAGTATTTT. As protein: CASSPWAPDTQYF.

This clone was observed a few times. This chain uses TRBV2 with TRBJ1-4; perhaps TRBD1 as D (6 bases). Germline values: CDR1 SNHLY, CDR2 FYNNEI. The CDR3 contains 13 residues. V gave up 7 bases and J gave up 5 bases, with 11 bases separating them. The CDR3, as DNA: TGTGCCAGCATGGGACAACGGAATGAAAAACTGTTTTTT. Its translation: CASMGQRNEKLFF.

This clone occurred a few times. The chain is built from TRBV5-1 and TRBJ1-5, with TRBD1 matching 10 bases. CDR1 is SGHRS, CDR2 YFSETQ, per germline. With V trimmed by 5 bases and J by 3 bases, 5 bases remained unmatched. CDR3 length: 15 residues. CDR3 residues: CASRPGTGDNQPQHF. For the CDR3, the DNA is TGCGCCAGCAGACCAGGGACAGGGGACAATCAGCCCCAGCATTTT.

The chain carries TRBV28 and TRBJ1-1; no clear D. The CDR3 loop spans 10 amino acids. Germline CDR1 reads MDHEN; CDR2 reads SYDVKM. The CDR3 sequence: CASWGTEAFF. The CDR3 bases are TGTGCAAGTTGGGGCACTGAAGCTTTCTTT.

V gene TRBV9 combines with J gene TRBJ2-1; unclear D gene. Germline-derived CDR1 and CDR2 are SGDLS and YYNGEE. CDR3 size: 14 residues. The germline V and J ends were trimmed by 10 bases and 5 bases, with 19 bases remaining between them. The CDR3 here is CAPAPDEGHNEQFF. In DNA form, the CDR3 reads TGTGCCCCAGCCCCCGACGAAGGGCACAATGAGCAGTTCTTC.

Only a few counts were recorded for this clone. The V gene is TRBV28, the J gene TRBJ2-7; D is ambiguous. Germline V gene data show CDR1 as MDHEN and CDR2 as SYDVKM. Deletions cut 6 bases from V and 2 bases from J, with 20 bases between. The CDR3 extends over 16 amino acids. DNA for the CDR3: TGTGCCAGCAGCCCCGCCGGGTACAACTTAACCTACGAGCAGTACTTC. Translating it yields CASSPAGYNLTYEQYF.

V and J are TRBV19 and TRBJ2-7; 12 bases are shared with TRBD2. In germline, CDR1 is LNHDA, CDR2 SQIVND (reference sequence). The ends lost 8 bases at V and 4 bases at J; junction bases unmatched: 3. CDR3 length equals 13 residues. For the CDR3, the DNA is TGTGCCAGTCGTACTAGCGGGGGGTACGAGCAGTACTTC. It specifies CASRTSGGYEQYF.

The chain couples TRBV29-1 to TRBJ2-5, with D perhaps matching TRBD1 (5 bases). This CDR3 region has 12 residues. Germline CDR1 reads SQVTM; CDR2 reads ANQGSEA. Trimming stripped 5 bases from V and 3 bases from J, with 10 bases between. CDR3 amino acids: CSVLLGEETQYF. The CDR3 DNA follows: TGCAGCGTTCTTCTAGGGGAAGAGACCCAGTACTTC.

The chain employs TRBV28 and TRBJ1-6; 7 nucleotides agree with TRBD1. Germline V gene lookup returns CDR1 MDHEN and CDR2 SYDVKM. Trimming at V came to 5 bases and at J to 9 bases, leaving 10 bases not matched to a gene. The CDR3 is 15 amino acids. The DNA of the CDR3 is TGTGCCAGCAGTCGGGACAGCGGGCTGGCTTCACCCCTCCACTTT. It codes for CASSRDSGLASPLHF.

This sequence joins TRBV27 and TRBJ1-3; tentative D call: TRBD1 (6 bases). V was shortened by 6 bases and J by 0 bases, with 12 bases between the two germline ends. The length of the CDR3 is 15 residues. Germline V gene lookup returns CDR1 MNHEY and CDR2 SMNVEV (reference sequence). CDR3: CASSDRLSSGNTIYF. The CDR3, as DNA: TGTGCCAGCAGCGACAGGCTCAGCTCTGGAAACACCATATATTTT.

This clone has just a few counts. The chain links TRBV27 to TRBJ1-2; TRBD1 aligns across 12 bases. J lost 7 bases, V lost 3 bases, and 6 bases had no gene match. This CDR3 is built from 15 residues. Germline lookup yields CDR1 MNHEY and CDR2 SMNVEV (reference sequence). The CDR3 nucleotides are TGTGCCAGCAGTTTCGGGACAGGGGGCGCGGCTGGCTACACCTTC. Residues: CASSFGTGGAAGYTF.

This rearrangement joins TRBV7-2 to TRBJ1-6; D is possibly TRBD1 (5 bases). CDR3 length: 15 amino acids. CDR1 is SGHTA and CDR2 is FQGNSA in the germline V gene. V was shortened by 2 bases and J by 9 bases, with 14 bases between the two germline ends. This CDR3 reads CASSLLPRAGSPLHF. As DNA, the CDR3 is TGTGCCAGCAGCTTACTTCCCAGGGCTGGTTCACCCCTCCACTTT.